The clone carrying this T cell receptor (beta chain) was recorded a few times. What it recognizes is unknown. Since all of the isolated RNA was reverse transcribed, expressed TCRB transcripts were what got sequenced. About 3.4 million reads on average were seen across naive, central memory and regulatory T cell samples. Assay used: immunoSEQ multiplex PCR; TCRdb lists only in-frame clones, some missing. The table records under 300,000 clones, 16% of them present only once. Stem cell-like memory, regulatory, central memory and naive CD4+ cells were sorted via CD45RO/CCR7/CD25/CD127/CD95/CD27. This record comes from a study of beta chain features in type 1 diabetes. General study points: The naive, central memory and Treg TCRB repertoires looked more alike in patients than they did in healthy donors. Shortening of TCRB CDR3s, moderate but significant, appeared in all four CD4+ subsets of Type 1 diabetes patients.

The CDR3 extends over 11 amino acids. The V and J ends lost 6 bases and 3 bases respectively, with 4 bases between them. CDR1 and CDR2 from the germline V gene are SGHTA and FQGNSA. The sequenced material came from naive CD4+ T cells from blood. The clonotype originates from a man aged 30-40 years with type 1 diabetes. The J gene is TRBJ2-3, the V gene TRBV7-2, with D unclear. CDR3 protein: CASRGTDTQYF. Written as DNA, the CDR3 is TGTGCCAGCAGGGGTACAGATACGCAGTATTTT.